This TCR beta chain was identified in a study of CD8+ T cells in alopecia areata. Points from the study as a whole: Alopecia totalis/universalis scalp especially showed more expanded CD8+ clones than normal scalp.

cDNA prepared by RNA extraction and subsequent reverse transcription served as the template for sequencing. Some clones are missing from TCRdb's copy, which holds only in-frame ones; the method was immunoSEQ multiplex PCR. This table has some 200,000 clones, 59% appearing once. The CDR3 spans 11 residues. To note about this clone: What it binds is not known.

This specimen was CD4+ T cells sorted from blood, taken at week 0. This receptor was taken from a human donor with alopecia areata. The chain carries TRBV1 and TRBJ1-2. TRBV1 is a pseudogene locus. The CDR3: CTSSLWSGYTF. The CDR3 nucleotides are TGCACCAGCAGCCTCTGGAGTGGCTACACCTTC.